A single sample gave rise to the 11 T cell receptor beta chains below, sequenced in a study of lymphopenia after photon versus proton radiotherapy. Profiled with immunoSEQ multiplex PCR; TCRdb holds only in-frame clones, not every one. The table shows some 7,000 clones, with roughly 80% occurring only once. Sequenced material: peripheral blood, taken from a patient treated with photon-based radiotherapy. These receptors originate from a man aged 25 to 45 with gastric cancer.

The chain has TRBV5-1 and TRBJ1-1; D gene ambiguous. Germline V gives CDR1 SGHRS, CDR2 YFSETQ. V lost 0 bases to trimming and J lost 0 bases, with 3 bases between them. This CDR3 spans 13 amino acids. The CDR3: CASSLELNTEAFF. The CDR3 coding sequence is TGCGCCAGCAGCTTGGAACTGAACACTGAAGCTTTCTTT.

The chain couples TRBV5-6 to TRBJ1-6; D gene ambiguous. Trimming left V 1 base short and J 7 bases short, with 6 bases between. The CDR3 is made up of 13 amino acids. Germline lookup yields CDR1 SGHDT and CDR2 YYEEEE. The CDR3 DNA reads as TGTGCCAGCAGCTTGTCAGGAAATTCACCCCTCCACTTT. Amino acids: CASSLSGNSPLHF.

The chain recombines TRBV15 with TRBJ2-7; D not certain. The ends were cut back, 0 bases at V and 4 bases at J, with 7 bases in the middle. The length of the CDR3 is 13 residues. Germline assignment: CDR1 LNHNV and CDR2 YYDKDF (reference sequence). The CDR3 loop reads CATSREEDYEQYF. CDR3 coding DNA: TGTGCCACCAGCAGAGAGGAAGATTACGAGCAGTACTTC.

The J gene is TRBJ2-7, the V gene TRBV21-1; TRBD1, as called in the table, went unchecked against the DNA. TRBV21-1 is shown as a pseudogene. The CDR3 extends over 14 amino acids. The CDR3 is CASSKRQGPDEQYF. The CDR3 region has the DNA TGTGCCAGCAGCAAAAGACAGGGTCCTGACGAGCAGTACTTC.

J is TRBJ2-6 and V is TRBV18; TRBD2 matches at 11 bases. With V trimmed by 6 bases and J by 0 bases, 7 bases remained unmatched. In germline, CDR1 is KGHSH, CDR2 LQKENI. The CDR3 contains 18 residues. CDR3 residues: CASSRRLAGSSGANVLTF. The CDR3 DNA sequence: TGTGCCAGCTCCCGAAGACTAGCGGGAAGCTCTGGGGCCAACGTCCTGACTTTC. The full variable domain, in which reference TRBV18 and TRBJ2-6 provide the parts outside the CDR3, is NAGVMQNPRHLVRRRGQEARLRCSPMKGHSHVYWYRQLPEEGLKFMVYLQKENIIDESGMPKERFSAEFPKEGPSILRIQQVVRGDSAAYFCASSRRLAGSSGANVLTFGAGSRLTVL.

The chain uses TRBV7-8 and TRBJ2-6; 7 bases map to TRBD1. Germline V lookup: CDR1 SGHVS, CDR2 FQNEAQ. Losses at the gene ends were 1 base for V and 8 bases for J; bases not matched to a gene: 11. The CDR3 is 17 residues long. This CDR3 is CASSLGVPGTVTNVLTF. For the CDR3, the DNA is TGTGCCAGCAGCTTAGGGGTACCCGGGACAGTGACCAACGTCCTGACTTTC.

This CDR3 reads CASSFNSGISDTQYF. For the CDR3, the DNA is TGTGCCAGCAGCTTCAATAGCGGGATATCAGATACGCAGTATTTT. The V and J genes are TRBV27 and TRBJ2-3; 8 bases map to TRBD2. The CDR3 has 15 residues. V lost 6 bases, J lost 4 bases, and 9 bases stayed unmatched. Germline V gene data show CDR1 as MNHEY and CDR2 as SMNVEV (reference sequence).

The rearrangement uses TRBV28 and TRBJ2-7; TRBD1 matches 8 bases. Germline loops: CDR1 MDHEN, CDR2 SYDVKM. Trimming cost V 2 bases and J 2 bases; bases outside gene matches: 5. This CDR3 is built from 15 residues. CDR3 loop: CASSLGTGDAYEQYF. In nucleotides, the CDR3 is TGTGCCAGCAGTTTAGGGACAGGCGATGCCTACGAGCAGTACTTC.

CDR3 DNA: TGTGCCAGCAGCACCACAGGGTACGGCTCCGGTAATTCACCCCTCCACTTT. The encoded protein is CASSTTGYGSGNSPLHF. This rearrangement joins TRBV5-5 to TRBJ1-6; possible D gene TRBD1, 6 bases. CDR1 and CDR2 (germline): SGHKS, YYEKEE (reference sequence). CDR3 length: 17 residues. Trimming pared 4 bases from V and 6 bases from J, leaving 20 bases between.

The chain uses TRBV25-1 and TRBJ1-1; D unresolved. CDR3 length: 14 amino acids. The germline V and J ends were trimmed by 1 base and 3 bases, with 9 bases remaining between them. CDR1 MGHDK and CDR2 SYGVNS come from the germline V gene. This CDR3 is CASSESGEDTEAFF. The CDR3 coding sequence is TGTGCCAGCAGTGAATCGGGCGAGGACACTGAAGCTTTCTTT.

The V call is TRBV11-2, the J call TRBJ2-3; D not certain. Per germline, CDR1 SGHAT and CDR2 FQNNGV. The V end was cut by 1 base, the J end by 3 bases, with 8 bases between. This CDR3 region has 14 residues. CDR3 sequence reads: CASSLVGATDTQYF. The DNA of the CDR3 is TGTGCCAGCAGCTTAGTTGGTGCTACAGATACGCAGTATTTT.